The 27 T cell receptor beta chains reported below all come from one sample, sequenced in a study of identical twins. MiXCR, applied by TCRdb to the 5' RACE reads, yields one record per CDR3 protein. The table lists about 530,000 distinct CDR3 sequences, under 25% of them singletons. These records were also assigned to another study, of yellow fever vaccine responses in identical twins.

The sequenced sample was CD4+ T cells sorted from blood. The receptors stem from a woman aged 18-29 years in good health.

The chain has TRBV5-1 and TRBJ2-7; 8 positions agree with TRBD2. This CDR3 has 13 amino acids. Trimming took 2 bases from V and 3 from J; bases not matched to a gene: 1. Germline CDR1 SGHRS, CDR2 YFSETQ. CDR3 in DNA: TGCGCCAGCAGCTTCACTAGCGGCTACGAGCAGTACTTC. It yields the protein CASSFTSGYEQYF.

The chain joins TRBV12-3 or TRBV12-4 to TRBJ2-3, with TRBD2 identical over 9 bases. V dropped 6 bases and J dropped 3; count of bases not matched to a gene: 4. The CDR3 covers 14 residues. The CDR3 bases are TGTGCCAGCAGAATTACTAGCGGGACAGATACGCAGTATTTT. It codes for CASRITSGTDTQYF.

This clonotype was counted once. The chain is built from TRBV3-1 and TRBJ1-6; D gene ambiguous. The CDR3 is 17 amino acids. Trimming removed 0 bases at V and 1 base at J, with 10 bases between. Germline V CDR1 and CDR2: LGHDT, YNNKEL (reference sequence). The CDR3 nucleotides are TGTGCCAGCAGCCAAGAGGCGTGGGTGTCCTATAATTCACCCCTCCACTTT. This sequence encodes CASSQEAWVSYNSPLHF.

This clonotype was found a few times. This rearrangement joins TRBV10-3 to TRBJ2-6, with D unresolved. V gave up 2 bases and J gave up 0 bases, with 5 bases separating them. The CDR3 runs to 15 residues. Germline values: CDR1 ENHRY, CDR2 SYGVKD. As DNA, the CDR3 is TGTGCCATCAGTGAGCCAAGCTCTGGGGCCAACGTCCTGACTTTC. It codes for CAISEPSSGANVLTF.

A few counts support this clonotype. In DNA, the CDR3 is TGTGCCAGCTCACCCCAGGGTCTCCCTAGCGGGAGTCACGAGCAGTACTTC. It translates to CASSPQGLPSGSHEQYF. The J gene is TRBJ2-7, the V gene TRBV18; 10 bases align to TRBD2. The V segment lost 3 bases and the J segment 5 bases; nucleotides outside the gene matches: 13. This CDR3 spans 17 amino acids. The germline gives CDR1 KGHSH, CDR2 LQKENI.

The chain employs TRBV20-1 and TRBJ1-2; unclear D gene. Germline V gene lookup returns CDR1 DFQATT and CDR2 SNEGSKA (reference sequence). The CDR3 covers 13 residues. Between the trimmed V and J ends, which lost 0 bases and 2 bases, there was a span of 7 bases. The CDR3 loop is CSARDPGNYGYTF. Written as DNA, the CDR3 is TGCAGTGCTAGAGATCCGGGAAACTATGGCTACACCTTC.

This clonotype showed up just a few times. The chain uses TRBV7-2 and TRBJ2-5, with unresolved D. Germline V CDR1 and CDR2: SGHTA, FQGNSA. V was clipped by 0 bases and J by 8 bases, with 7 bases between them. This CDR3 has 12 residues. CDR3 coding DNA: TGTGCCAGCAGCTTAGCTAGAGTAACCCAGTACTTC. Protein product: CASSLARVTQYF.

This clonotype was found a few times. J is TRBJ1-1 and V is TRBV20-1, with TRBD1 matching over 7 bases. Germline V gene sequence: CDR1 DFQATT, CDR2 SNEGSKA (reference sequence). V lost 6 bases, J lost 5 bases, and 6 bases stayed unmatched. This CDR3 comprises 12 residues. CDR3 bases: TGCAGTGCGCCTGGACAGGTTACTGAAGCTTTCTTT. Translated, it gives CSAPGQVTEAFF.

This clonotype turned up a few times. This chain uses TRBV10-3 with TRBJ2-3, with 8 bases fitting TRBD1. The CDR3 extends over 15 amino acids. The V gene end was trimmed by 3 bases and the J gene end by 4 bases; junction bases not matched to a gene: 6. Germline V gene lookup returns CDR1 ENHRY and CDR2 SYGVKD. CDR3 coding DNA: TGTGCCATCAGTGAAAGGACAGGGTCTGCAGATACGCAGTATTTT. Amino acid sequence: CAISERTGSADTQYF.

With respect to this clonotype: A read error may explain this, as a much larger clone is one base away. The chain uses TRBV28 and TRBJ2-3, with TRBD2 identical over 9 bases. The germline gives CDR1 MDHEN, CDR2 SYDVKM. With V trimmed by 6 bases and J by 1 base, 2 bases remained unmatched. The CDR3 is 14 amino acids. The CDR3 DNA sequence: TGTGCCAGCAGACGGACTAGCGGCACAGATACGCAGTATTTT. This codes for CASRRTSGTDTQYF. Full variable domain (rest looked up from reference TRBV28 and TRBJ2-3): DVKVTQSSRYLVKRTGEKVFLECVQDMDHENMFWYRQDPGLGLRLIYFSYDVKMKEKGDIPEGYSVSREKKERFSLILESASTNQTSMYLCASRRTSGTDTQYFGPGTRLTVL.

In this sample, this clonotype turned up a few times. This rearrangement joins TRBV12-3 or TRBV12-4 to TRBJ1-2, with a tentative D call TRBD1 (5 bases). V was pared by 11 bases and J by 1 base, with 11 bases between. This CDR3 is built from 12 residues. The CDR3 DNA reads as TGTGCCGCGGGGCCTGTTAACTATGGCTACACCTTC. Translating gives CAAGPVNYGYTF.

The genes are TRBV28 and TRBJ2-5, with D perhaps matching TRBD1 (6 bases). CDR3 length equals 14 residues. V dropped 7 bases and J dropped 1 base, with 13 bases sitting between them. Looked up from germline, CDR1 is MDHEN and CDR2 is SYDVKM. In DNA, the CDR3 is TGTGCCAGCACTAAAGGGGGAAGCCAAGAGACCCAGTACTTC. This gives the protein CASTKGGSQETQYF.

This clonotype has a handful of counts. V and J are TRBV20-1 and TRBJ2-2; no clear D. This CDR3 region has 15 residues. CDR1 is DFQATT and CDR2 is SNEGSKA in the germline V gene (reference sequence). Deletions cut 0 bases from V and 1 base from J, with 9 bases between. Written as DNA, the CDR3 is TGCAGTGCTAGAGATGGTGGCAGGAACACCGGGGAGCTGTTTTTT. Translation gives CSARDGGRNTGELFF.

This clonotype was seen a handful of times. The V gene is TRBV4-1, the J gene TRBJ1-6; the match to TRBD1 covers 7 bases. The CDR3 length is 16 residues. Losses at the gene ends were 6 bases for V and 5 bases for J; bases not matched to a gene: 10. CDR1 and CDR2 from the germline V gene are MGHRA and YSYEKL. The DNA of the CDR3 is TGCGCCAGCAGACGAGACGGACAGGTCAATAATTCACCCCTCCACTTT. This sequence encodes CASRRDGQVNNSPLHF.

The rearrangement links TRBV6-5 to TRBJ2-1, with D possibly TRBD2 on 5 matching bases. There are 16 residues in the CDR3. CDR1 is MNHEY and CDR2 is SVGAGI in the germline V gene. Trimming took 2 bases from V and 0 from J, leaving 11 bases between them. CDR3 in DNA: TGTGCCAGCAGTTACCGGGGTTGGGGCTCCTACAATGAGCAGTTCTTC. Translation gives CASSYRGWGSYNEQFF.

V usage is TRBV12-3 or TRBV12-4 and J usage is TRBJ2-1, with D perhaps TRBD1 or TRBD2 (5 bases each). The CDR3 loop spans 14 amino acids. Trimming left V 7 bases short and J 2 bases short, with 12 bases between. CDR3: CASNPQGAYNEQFF. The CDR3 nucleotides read TGTGCCAGCAATCCCCAGGGAGCCTACAATGAGCAGTTCTTC.

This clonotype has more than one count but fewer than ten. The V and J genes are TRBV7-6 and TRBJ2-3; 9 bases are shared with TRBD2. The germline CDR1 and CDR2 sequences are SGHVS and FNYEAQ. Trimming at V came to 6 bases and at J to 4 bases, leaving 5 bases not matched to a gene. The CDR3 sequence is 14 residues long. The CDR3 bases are TGTGCCAGCAGACAACGACTAGCGGCAGATACGCAGTATTTT. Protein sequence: CASRQRLAADTQYF.

CDR3 region: CASSPVVETQYF. CDR3 in DNA: TGTGCCAGCTCACCAGTCGTGGAGACCCAGTACTTC. The rearrangement joins TRBV18 to TRBJ2-5; D remains unclear. V gave up 2 bases and J gave up 5 bases, with 6 bases separating them. Germline lookup yields CDR1 KGHSH and CDR2 LQKENI. This CDR3 is built from 12 residues.

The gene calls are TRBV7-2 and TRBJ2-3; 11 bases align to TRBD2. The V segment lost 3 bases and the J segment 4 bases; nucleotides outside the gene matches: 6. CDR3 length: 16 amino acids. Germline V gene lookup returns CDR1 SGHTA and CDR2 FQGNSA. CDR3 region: CASSFLAGGWADTQYF. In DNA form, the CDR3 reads TGTGCCAGCAGCTTCCTAGCGGGGGGCTGGGCAGATACGCAGTATTTT.

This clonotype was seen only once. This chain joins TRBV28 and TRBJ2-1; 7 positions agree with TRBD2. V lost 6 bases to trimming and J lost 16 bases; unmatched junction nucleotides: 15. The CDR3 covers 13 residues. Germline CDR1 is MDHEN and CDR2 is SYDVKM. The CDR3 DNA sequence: TGTGCCAGCAGAGCCGGCGGGGGAGGCGAGCTTTTCTTC. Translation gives CASRAGGGGELFF.

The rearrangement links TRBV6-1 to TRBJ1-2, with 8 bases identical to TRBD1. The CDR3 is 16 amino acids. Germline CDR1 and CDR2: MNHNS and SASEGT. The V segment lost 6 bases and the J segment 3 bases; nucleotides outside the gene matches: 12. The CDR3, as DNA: TGTGCCAGCAGGGGACAGGCGTCCTTCGTTGACTATGGCTACACCTTC. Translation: CASRGQASFVDYGYTF.

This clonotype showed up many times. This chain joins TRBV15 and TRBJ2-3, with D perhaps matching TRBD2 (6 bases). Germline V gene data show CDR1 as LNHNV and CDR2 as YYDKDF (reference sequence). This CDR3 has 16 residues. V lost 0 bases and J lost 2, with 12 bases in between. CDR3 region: CATSRDRDFPTDTQYF. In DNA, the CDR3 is TGTGCCACCAGCAGAGATCGGGACTTCCCCACAGATACGCAGTATTTT.

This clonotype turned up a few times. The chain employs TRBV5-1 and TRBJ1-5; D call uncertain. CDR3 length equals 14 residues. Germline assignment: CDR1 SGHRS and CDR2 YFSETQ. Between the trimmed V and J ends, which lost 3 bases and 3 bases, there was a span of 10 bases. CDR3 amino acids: CASSSGLNNQPQHF. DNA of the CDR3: TGCGCCAGCAGCTCCGGACTAAACAATCAGCCCCAGCATTTT. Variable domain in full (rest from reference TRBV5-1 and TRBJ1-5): KAGVTQTPRYLIKTRGQQVTLSCSPISGHRSVSWYQQTPGQGLQFLFEYFSETQRNKGNFPGRFSGRQFSNSRSEMNVSTLELGDSALYLCASSSGLNNQPQHFGDGTRLSIL.

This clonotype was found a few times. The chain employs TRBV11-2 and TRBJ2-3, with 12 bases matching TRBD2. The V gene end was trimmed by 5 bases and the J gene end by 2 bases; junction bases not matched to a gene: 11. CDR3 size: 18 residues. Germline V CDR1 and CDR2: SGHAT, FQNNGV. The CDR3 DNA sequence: TGTGCCAGCAGCCAACCCTTCACTAGCGGGGGGTACACAGATACGCAGTATTTT. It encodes CASSQPFTSGGYTDTQYF.

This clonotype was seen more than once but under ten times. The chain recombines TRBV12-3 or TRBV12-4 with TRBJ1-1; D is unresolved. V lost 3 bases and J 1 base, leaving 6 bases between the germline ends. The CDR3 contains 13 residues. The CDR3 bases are TGTGCCAGCAGTTTTAGGGCGAACACTGAAGCTTTCTTT. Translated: CASSFRANTEAFF.

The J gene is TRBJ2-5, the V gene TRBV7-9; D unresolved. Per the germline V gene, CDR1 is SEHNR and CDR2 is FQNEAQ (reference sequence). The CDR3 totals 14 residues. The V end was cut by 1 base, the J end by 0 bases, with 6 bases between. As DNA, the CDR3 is TGTGCCAGCAGCTTAGGGGCACACCAAGAGACCCAGTACTTC. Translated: CASSLGAHQETQYF. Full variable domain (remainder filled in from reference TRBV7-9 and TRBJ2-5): DTGVSQNPRHKITKRGQNVTFRCDPISEHNRLYWYRQTLGQGPEFLTYFQNEAQLEKSRLLSDRFSAERPKGSFSTLEIQRTEQGDSAMYLCASSLGAHQETQYFGPGTRLLVL.

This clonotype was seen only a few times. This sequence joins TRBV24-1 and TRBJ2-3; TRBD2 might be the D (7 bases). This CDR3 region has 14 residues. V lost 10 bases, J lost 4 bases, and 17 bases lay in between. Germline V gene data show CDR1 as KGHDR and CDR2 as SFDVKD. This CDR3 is CATTGRTRPDTQYF. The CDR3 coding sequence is TGTGCCACTACAGGGCGGACTAGGCCAGATACGCAGTATTTT.